What follows are 27 T cell receptor beta chains derived from one specimen sequenced in a study of cytomegalovirus exposure and HLA in healthy donors. This PCR relied on a set of 60 Vbeta primers and 13 Jbeta primers. Profiled with immunoSEQ multiplex PCR; TCRdb holds only in-frame clones, not every one. The table shows hundreds of thousands of clones, with roughly 70% occurring only once. Sequencing input: PBMCs. The receptor set was obtained from a female donor in good health and CMV-seronegative.

J is TRBJ2-5 and V is TRBV5-1; 13 positions match TRBD2. V shed 4 bases and J 1 base; nucleotides not matched to a gene: 4. The CDR3 extends over 16 amino acids. Germline assignment: CDR1 SGHRS and CDR2 YFSETQ. The CDR3 DNA follows: TGCGCCAGCAGCACGGGACTAGCGGGGCCCCAAGAGACCCAGTACTTC. This codes for CASSTGLAGPQETQYF.

The chain is built from TRBV7-5 and TRBJ2-7; whether TRBD2, the table's D call, matches the DNA was not checked. TRBV7-5 is marked as a pseudogene. The CDR3 is made up of 21 amino acids. The CDR3 DNA is TGTGTCAGAAGCTCCTTCCCGCTCCAATTCTCTTGTCTAAAATTAACCTACGAGCAGTACTTC. Protein: CVRSSFPLQFSCLKLTYEQYF.

The V call is TRBV7-2, the J call TRBJ2-3; TRBD2 is a possible D gene (6 bases). This CDR3 is built from 15 residues. Germline loops: CDR1 SGHTA, CDR2 FQGNSA. V was trimmed by 5 bases and J by 1 base, leaving 13 bases between them. CDR3: CASSPKRVGTDTQYF. The CDR3 nucleotides read TGTGCCAGCAGCCCCAAGCGGGTAGGCACAGATACGCAGTATTTT.

The chain is built from TRBV5-6 and TRBJ2-2, with D unclear. Germline loops: CDR1 SGHDT, CDR2 YYEEEE. The CDR3 sequence is 12 residues long. Trimming removed 4 bases at V and 6 bases at J, with 7 bases between. The CDR3 loop is CASSLNSGELFF. In DNA form, the CDR3 reads TGTGCCAGCAGCCTAAACTCCGGGGAGCTGTTTTTT.

V usage is TRBV10-3 and J usage is TRBJ1-2, with 11 bases identical to TRBD1. CDR1 is ENHRY and CDR2 is SYGVKD in the germline V gene. V was pared by 6 bases and J by 2 bases, with 11 bases of the junction left unmatched. This CDR3 has 17 residues. The CDR3 nucleotides are TGTGCCATCAGCGGACAGGGGGCGCGAGGGGCGAACTATGGCTACACCTTC. This translates into CAISGQGARGANYGYTF.

The chain links TRBV19 to TRBJ1-1; D ambiguous. The CDR3 extends over 15 amino acids. The germline V gene encodes CDR1 LNHDA and CDR2 SQIVND (reference sequence). Trimming shortened V by 8 bases and J by 1 base, and 17 bases separated the two germline ends. The CDR3, as DNA: TGTGCCAGTGGTAATCTCGTTGCGGGGAACACTGAAGCTTTCTTT. It is translated as CASGNLVAGNTEAFF.

This clone was seen a single time. The chain has TRBV19 and TRBJ2-1; 13 positions agree with TRBD2. This CDR3 is 17 amino acids long. V shed 4 bases, J shed 8 bases, and the junction held 11 bases outside the gene matches. CDR1 is LNHDA and CDR2 is SQIVND in the germline V gene (reference sequence). The CDR3 nucleotides are TGTGCCAGTAGTAGGTCTGGACTAGCGGGAGAATGGGATGAGCAGTTCTTC. This encodes CASSRSGLAGEWDEQFF.

This clone was counted between two and nine times. The V call is TRBV19, the J call TRBJ1-5; 7 bases line up with TRBD1. Germline trimming cut 5 bases from V and 3 bases from J; bases unmatched to any gene: 7. Per germline, CDR1 LNHDA and CDR2 SQIVND (reference sequence). There are 15 residues in the CDR3. CDR3 sequence reads: CASSPGTASNQPQHF. The CDR3 DNA is TGTGCCAGTAGTCCCGGGACAGCTTCCAATCAGCCCCAGCATTTT.

This clone has only one observation. In DNA, the CDR3 is TGTGCCAGCTCACCACCAGCTGGGCACCAGGACGAGCAGTACTTC. Encoded protein: CASSPPAGHQDEQYF. J is TRBJ2-7 and V is TRBV18; no clear D. Germline loops: CDR1 KGHSH, CDR2 LQKENI. V lost 0 bases to trimming and J lost 5 bases, with 14 bases between them. CDR3 size: 15 residues.

This clone was found a few times. The chain combines TRBV5-1 with TRBJ1-1; TRBD1 agrees at 9 bases. CDR1 SGHRS and CDR2 YFSETQ come from the germline V gene. Trimming took 4 bases from V and 8 from J; bases not matched to a gene: 6. The CDR3 loop spans 13 amino acids. CDR3 DNA: TGCGCCAGCAGCCCACAGGGGGCAGGAGAAGCTTTCTTT. It translates to CASSPQGAGEAFF.

The rearrangement joins TRBV5-1 to TRBJ2-5; tentative D call: TRBD1 (5 bases). Gene TRBJ2-7 matches the end of the DNA better, so the J call may be wrong. The CDR3 is 15 amino acids. The V gene's germline CDR1 is SGHRS and CDR2 YFSETQ. Written as DNA, the CDR3 is TGCGCCAGCAGCTTGAACAGGATAGTATCCTACGAGCAGTACTTC. It codes for CASSLNRIVSYEQYF.

The V gene is TRBV5-8, the J gene TRBJ1-1; a weak D match, TRBD1 (6 bases). The germline V gene has CDR1 SGHTS and CDR2 YDEGEE. Trimming left V 3 bases short and J 5 bases short, with 17 bases between. CDR3 length: 15 residues. This CDR3 reads CASSSLQGKRTEAFF. Here the CDR3 DNA reads TGTGCCAGCAGCTCGCTACAGGGTAAGAGAACTGAAGCTTTCTTT.

In this sample, this clone turned up a few times. The J gene is TRBJ2-7, the V gene TRBV29-1, with 16 nucleotides matching TRBD2. Germline CDR1 and CDR2: SQVTM and ANQGSEA. CDR3 length equals 15 residues. The J segment lost 4 bases and the V segment lost 1 base, leaving 1 base of the junction unmatched. The DNA of the CDR3 is TGCAGCGTTGAAGCGGGACTAGCGGGAGGGTACGAGCAGTACTTC. Its protein product is CSVEAGLAGGYEQYF.

The chain is built from TRBV5-6 and TRBJ1-2, with a tentative D call TRBD1 (5 bases). There are 14 residues in the CDR3. The V gene's germline CDR1 is SGHDT and CDR2 YYEEEE. V was clipped by 1 base and J by 5 bases, with 12 bases between them. The CDR3 bases are TGTGCCAGCAGCTTGCCTTCGGGGGATTATGGCTACACCTTC. Translation: CASSLPSGDYGYTF.

With respect to this clone: Its ends do not fully match the called genes, so a read error is possible. This sequence joins TRBV30 and TRBJ2-2; possibly TRBD1 for D (6 bases). Germline CDR1 reads GTSNPN; CDR2 reads SVGIG (reference sequence). CDR3 length: 13 amino acids. Here the CDR3 DNA reads TGTGCCTGGAGTGTACAGGGACACCGGGGAGCTGTTTTT. Translation: CAWSVQGHRGAVF.

The V call is TRBV6-5, the J call TRBJ2-7, with 8 bases fitting TRBD1. Germline lookup yields CDR1 MNHEY and CDR2 SVGAGI. V was pared by 4 bases and J by 3 bases, with 5 bases of the junction left unmatched. The CDR3 length is 14 residues. For the CDR3, the DNA is TGTGCCAGCAGTTCGACAGGGGTGCTCTACGAGCAGTACTTC. This translates into CASSSTGVLYEQYF.

A few counts support this clone. The rearrangement uses TRBV19 and TRBJ1-5; no definite D call. Trimming left V 9 bases short and J 9 bases short, with 15 bases between. The germline V gene has CDR1 LNHDA and CDR2 SQIVND (reference sequence). The CDR3 covers 12 residues. CDR3 region: CARYTDGGPQHF. CDR3 nucleotides: TGTGCCAGATACACGGATGGAGGGCCCCAGCATTTT.

This clone was seen a few times. This chain links TRBV19 with TRBJ2-1; tentatively, D is TRBD1 (5 bases). Germline CDR1 LNHDA, CDR2 SQIVND (reference sequence). The CDR3 length is 16 residues. Between the trimmed V and J ends, which lost 3 bases and 8 bases, there was a span of 20 bases. For the CDR3, the DNA is TGTGCCAGTAGTATGATCCTTTCGAAGGGGATAGATGAGCAGTTCTTC. It yields the protein CASSMILSKGIDEQFF.

This clone was detected only once. V and J are TRBV2 and TRBJ2-7; D not certain. Between the trimmed V and J ends, which lost 2 bases and 2 bases, there was a span of 7 bases. This CDR3 is built from 13 residues. Germline values: CDR1 SNHLY, CDR2 FYNNEI. In DNA form, the CDR3 reads TGTGCCAGCAGTGAAACTCCTACCTACGAGCAGTACTTC. Translating it yields CASSETPTYEQYF. The full variable domain, with the rest looked up from reference TRBV2 and TRBJ2-7, is EPEVTQTPSHQVTQMGQEVILRCVPISNHLYFYWYRQILGQKVEFLVSFYNNEISEKSEIFDDQFSVERPDGSNFTLKIRSTKLEDSAMYFCASSETPTYEQYFGPGTRLTVT.

The rearrangement links TRBV6-1 to TRBJ1-3, with TRBD2 matching over 8 bases. The closer fit of TRBJ2-2 to the DNA end suggests the J call may be wrong. CDR3 length: 15 amino acids. CDR1 MNHNS and CDR2 SASEGT come from the germline V gene. The CDR3 DNA reads as TGTGCCAGCAGTGAAAGCGCGGGAGGAGCCGGGGAGCTGTTTTTT. It codes for CASSESAGGAGELFF.

The V and J genes are TRBV27 and TRBJ2-7; 7 bases line up with TRBD2. Germline V gene sequence: CDR1 MNHEY, CDR2 SMNVEV (reference sequence). The CDR3 extends over 14 amino acids. J lost 3 bases, V lost 3 bases, and 5 bases had no gene match. CDR3 sequence: CASSFYGGSYEQYF. The DNA for the CDR3 is TGTGCCAGCAGTTTCTACGGCGGGAGCTACGAGCAGTACTTC.

This clone appeared a single time. This sequence joins TRBV28 and TRBJ2-7, with 9 bases matching TRBD1. V was clipped by 5 bases and J by 5 bases; unmatched bases: 13. This CDR3 comprises 16 residues. CDR1 MDHEN and CDR2 SYDVKM come from the germline V gene. CDR3 nucleotides: TGTGCCAGCAGTCCACCAGACGGGACAGGGAAGGACGAGCAGTACTTC. Its protein product is CASSPPDGTGKDEQYF.

This sequence joins TRBV5-1 and TRBJ2-7; 10 bases are a match to TRBD1. CDR3 length equals 15 residues. V lost 1 base, J lost 2 bases, and 3 bases stayed unmatched. Germline V gene data show CDR1 as SGHRS and CDR2 as YFSETQ. In DNA, the CDR3 is TGCGCCAGCAGCTTGTGGACAGGGGGTACCTACGAGCAGTACTTC. Residues: CASSLWTGGTYEQYF.

The J gene is TRBJ2-3, the V gene TRBV7-9, with D perhaps TRBD2 (5 bases). V lost 0 bases and J 2 bases, leaving 21 bases between the germline ends. The CDR3 is 19 residues long. The germline gives CDR1 SEHNR, CDR2 FQNEAQ (reference sequence). The CDR3 DNA is TGTGCCAGCAGCTTAGCGGGTAACAGCGGCAGATGGGCCACAGATACGCAGTATTTT. This sequence encodes CASSLAGNSGRWATDTQYF.

This sequence joins TRBV7-8 and TRBJ2-7, with D possibly matching TRBD1 (6 bases). This CDR3 is 15 amino acids long. Germline CDR1 is SGHVS and CDR2 is FQNEAQ. V was trimmed by 5 bases and J by 4 bases, leaving 18 bases between them. The CDR3 region is CASSVDRFDPYEQYF. The DNA of the CDR3 is TGTGCCAGCAGCGTCGACAGGTTCGACCCTTACGAGCAGTACTTC.

This clone was detected a few times. Other DNA sequences within the sample encode an identical CDR3. This chain links TRBV20-1 with TRBJ2-7; D remains unclear. The V and J ends lost 3 bases and 3 bases respectively, with 6 bases between them. The CDR3 extends over 11 amino acids. Germline CDR1 is DFQATT and CDR2 is SNEGSKA (reference sequence). This CDR3 is CSASPGYEQYF. As DNA, the CDR3 is TGCAGTGCTAGTCCCGGCTACGAGCAGTACTTC.

The rearrangement joins TRBV7-2 to TRBJ1-2; 8 bases are shared with TRBD1. CDR1 is SGHTA, CDR2 FQGNSA, per germline. There are 12 residues in the CDR3. The ends lost 3 bases at V and 10 bases at J; junction bases unmatched: 4. The CDR3 nucleotides are TGTGCCAGCAGCTTGGACAGGGTGGACTACACCTTC. Amino acid sequence: CASSLDRVDYTF.